These 5 T cell receptor beta chains were sequenced from one sample in a study of blood T cell repertoires in COVID-19. TCRdb's copy holds only in-frame clones and misses some; the assay was immunoSEQ multiplex PCR. This table has approximately 170,000 clones, roughly 81% appearing once. Source material: peripheral blood. The receptors were sampled from an elderly woman with COVID-19, enrolled during active disease.

This chain connects TRBV19 to TRBJ1-2; D is perhaps TRBD1 (6 bases). The CDR3 has 13 amino acids. Trimming removed 9 bases from V and 4 bases from J, with 15 bases in between. CDR1 is LNHDA and CDR2 is SQIVND in the germline V gene (reference sequence). The CDR3 nucleotides are TGTGCCAGCGGCCTCAGGGGTACCTATGGCTACACCTTC. Amino acids: CASGLRGTYGYTF.

V is TRBV3-1 (or the pseudogene TRBV3-2) and J is TRBJ2-5; D is unresolved. The V end was cut by 0 bases, the J end by 4 bases, with 3 bases between. Germline values: CDR1 LGHDT, CDR2 YNNKEL (reference sequence). The CDR3 is made up of 12 amino acids. The CDR3 nucleotides read TGTGCCAGCAGCCAAGATAGAGAGACCCAGTACTTC. Its translation is CASSQDRETQYF.

V is TRBV9 and J is TRBJ1-5; the D is unclear. This CDR3 spans 14 amino acids. The V end lost 1 base, the J end lost 0 bases, and 5 bases lay between the germline ends. CDR1 and CDR2 from the germline V gene are SGDLS and YYNGEE. The CDR3 loop is CASSVRGSNQPQHF. The DNA of the CDR3 is TGTGCCAGCAGCGTACGGGGTAGCAATCAGCCCCAGCATTTT.

CDR3 in amino acids: CASSLGPRGYEQYF. The DNA for the CDR3 is TGTGCCAGCAGCTTAGGTCCGAGAGGTTACGAGCAGTACTTC. The genes are TRBV7-8 and TRBJ2-7; D remains unclear. CDR3 length: 14 residues. CDR1 and CDR2 from the germline V gene are SGHVS and FQNEAQ. V lost 1 base and J 4 bases, leaving 11 bases between the germline ends.

The chain links TRBV19 to TRBJ1-4, with D hard to call. CDR1 is LNHDA and CDR2 is SQIVND in the germline V gene (reference sequence). Trimming took off 3 bases at V and 7 bases at J, with 9 bases between the two ends. The CDR3 is 13 amino acids. CDR3 in DNA: TGTGCCAGTAGTATCAGAGGCTTTGAAAAACTGTTTTTT. Its translation is CASSIRGFEKLFF.